The 17 T cell receptor beta chains below come from one sample, sequenced in a study of blood T cell repertoires in COVID-19. Assay used: immunoSEQ multiplex PCR; TCRdb lists only in-frame clones, some missing. Here the sample spans 120,000 or so clones, roughly 80% being singletons. Sequenced input: peripheral blood. All receptors derive from a man aged 45 to 65 with acute or convalescent COVID-19.

Points on this clone: The identical CDR3 is also encoded by other nucleotide sequences in the sample. The V call is TRBV12-3 or TRBV12-4, the J call TRBJ2-5; no clear D. The germline V and J ends were trimmed by 3 bases and 5 bases, with 4 bases remaining between them. CDR3 length: 11 residues. The CDR3 DNA sequence: TGTGCCAGCAGTTTCCGTGAGACCCAGTACTTC. Amino acids: CASSFRETQYF.

The V gene is TRBV28, the J gene TRBJ1-5, with D perhaps matching TRBD1 (5 bases). Germline V gene data show CDR1 as MDHEN and CDR2 as SYDVKM. The CDR3 extends over 19 amino acids. V lost 5 bases and J 5 bases, leaving 28 bases between the germline ends. As DNA, the CDR3 is TGTGCCAGCAGTCCAACGACGCCCCCTCAGGGTTTTTTCGATCAGCCCCAGCATTTT. Translating it yields CASSPTTPPQGFFDQPQHF.

The V gene is TRBV27, the J gene TRBJ2-3, with D possibly being TRBD2 (6 bases). The CDR3 is 14 residues long. Trimming shortened V by 3 bases and J by 8 bases, and 15 bases separated the two germline ends. CDR1 MNHEY and CDR2 SMNVEV come from the germline V gene (reference sequence). The CDR3 coding sequence is TGTGCCAGCAGTTTTACCGGGAGCCAACGTACGCAGTATTTT. It is translated as CASSFTGSQRTQYF.

The chain combines TRBV2 with TRBJ2-7, with D uncertain. Between the trimmed V and J ends, which lost 5 bases and 1 base, there was a span of 3 bases. Per the germline V gene, CDR1 is SNHLY and CDR2 is FYNNEI. CDR3 size: 11 residues. The CDR3 loop is CASSQSYEQYF. As DNA, the CDR3 is TGTGCCAGCAGTCAATCCTACGAGCAGTACTTC.

This clone has only one observation. The chain recombines TRBV19 with TRBJ2-7; 9 bases match TRBD1. With V trimmed by 5 bases and J by 5 bases, 10 bases remained unmatched. CDR1 and CDR2 (germline): LNHDA, SQIVND (reference sequence). This CDR3 region has 15 residues. The CDR3 here is CASSPWGQGANEQYF. CDR3 coding DNA: TGTGCCAGTAGTCCTTGGGGACAGGGTGCTAACGAGCAGTACTTC. Full variable domain (remainder filled in from reference TRBV19 and TRBJ2-7): DGGITQSPKYLFRKEGQNVTLSCEQNLNHDAMYWYRQDPGQGLRLIYYSQIVNDFQKGDIAEGYSVSREKKESFPLTVTSAQKNPTAFYLCASSPWGQGANEQYFGPGTRLTVT.

The chain carries TRBV4-1 and TRBJ1-6; D uncertain. CDR1 and CDR2 (germline): MGHRA, YSYEKL. Trimming removed 3 bases from V and 8 bases from J, with 20 bases in between. The CDR3 is made up of 17 amino acids. The CDR3, as DNA: TGCGCCAGCAGCCAGTCTAGCCCTCCTCGGTCGCATTCACCCCTCCACTTT. Translated, it gives CASSQSSPPRSHSPLHF.

This clone was observed a few times. V gene TRBV7-3 combines with J gene TRBJ2-2, with 7 bases fitting TRBD2. The CDR3 runs to 16 residues. J lost 1 base, V lost 4 bases, and 6 bases had no gene match. From germline, CDR1 is SGHTA and CDR2 FQGTGA. In DNA form, the CDR3 reads TGTGCCAGCAGCTCTCCGGGACTAAGGAACACCGGGGAGCTGTTTTTT. This translates into CASSSPGLRNTGELFF.

This chain joins TRBV14 and TRBJ1-2; a possible D gene is TRBD1 (5 bases). Germline CDR1 reads SGHDN; CDR2 reads FVKESK. The V and J ends lost 4 bases and 4 bases respectively, with 16 bases between them. This CDR3 spans 15 amino acids. The CDR3 here is CASSPPTDPLYGYTF. The CDR3 nucleotides are TGTGCCAGCAGCCCCCCGACAGACCCACTCTATGGCTACACCTTC.

The genes are TRBV7-3 and TRBJ2-3; 10 nucleotides line up with TRBD1. The J segment lost 4 bases and the V segment lost 5 bases, leaving 3 bases of the junction unmatched. The CDR3 totals 14 residues. CDR1 SGHTA and CDR2 FQGTGA come from the germline V gene. CDR3 coding DNA: TGTGCCAGCAGCAAGGACAGGGGGGCAGATACGCAGTATTTT. This encodes CASSKDRGADTQYF.

The chain carries TRBV15 and TRBJ2-3; unclear D gene. The CDR3 consists of 18 residues. Germline CDR1 LNHNV, CDR2 YYDKDF (reference sequence). V dropped 3 bases and J dropped 6 bases, with 25 bases sitting between them. The CDR3 sequence is CATSSSLDRSPHRDTQYF. The DNA of the CDR3 is TGTGCCACCAGCAGCTCCCTAGACCGGTCCCCCCACCGTGATACGCAGTATTTT. The full variable domain, in which reference TRBV15 and TRBJ2-3 provide the parts outside the CDR3, is DAMVIQNPRYQVTQFGKPVTLSCSQTLNHNVMYWYQQKSSQAPKLLFHYYDKDFNNEADTPDNFQSRRPNTSFCFLDIRSPGLGDTAMYLCATSSSLDRSPHRDTQYFGPGTRLTVL.

J is TRBJ1-5 and V is TRBV5-6, with TRBD1 as a possible D gene (6 bases). This CDR3 contains 17 residues. The V and J ends lost 1 base and 0 bases respectively, with 14 bases between them. The V gene's germline CDR1 is SGHDT and CDR2 YYEEEE. The CDR3 DNA follows: TGTGCCAGCAGCTTGCGAGGACAGTCCCATAGCAATCAGCCCCAGCATTTT. The encoded protein is CASSLRGQSHSNQPQHF.

The chain uses TRBV29-1 and TRBJ1-2; D is perhaps TRBD1 (6 bases). The CDR3 is 12 residues long. The V and J ends lost 1 base and 10 bases respectively, with 13 bases between them. Germline CDR1 SQVTM, CDR2 ANQGSEA. This CDR3 reads CSVEGDGQTYTF. As DNA, the CDR3 is TGCAGCGTTGAAGGGGACGGACAGACCTACACCTTC.

The V gene is TRBV19, the J gene TRBJ1-1, with 11 nucleotides matching TRBD1. The ends lost 5 bases at V and 5 bases at J; junction bases unmatched: 4. The CDR3 extends over 14 amino acids. Germline CDR1 LNHDA, CDR2 SQIVND (reference sequence). The CDR3 is CASSADRGLTEAFF. CDR3 DNA sequence: TGTGCCAGTAGTGCGGACAGGGGGCTGACTGAAGCTTTCTTT.

The V gene is TRBV25-1, the J gene TRBJ2-7; D is perhaps TRBD1 (5 bases). V was clipped by 3 bases and J by 2 bases, with 11 bases between them. Germline V gene data show CDR1 as MGHDK and CDR2 as SYGVNS. The CDR3 is 14 residues long. The CDR3 sequence: CASSETVGAYEQYF. DNA for the CDR3: TGTGCCAGCAGTGAGACAGTTGGGGCCTACGAGCAGTACTTC.

In nucleotides, the CDR3 is TGCGCCAGCAGCCCGGGACAGGGAATCGTCGGGCAGTACTTC. Translation gives CASSPGQGIVGQYF. The chain has TRBV5-1 and TRBJ2-7; 9 bases line up with TRBD1. This CDR3 is built from 14 residues. With V trimmed by 4 bases and J by 9 bases, 11 bases remained unmatched. In germline, CDR1 is SGHRS, CDR2 YFSETQ. Full variable domain (rest looked up from reference TRBV5-1 and TRBJ2-7): KAGVTQTPRYLIKTRGQQVTLSCSPISGHRSVSWYQQTPGQGLQFLFEYFSETQRNKGNFPGRFSGRQFSNSRSEMNVSTLELGDSALYLCASSPGQGIVGQYFGPGTRLTVT.

V gene TRBV7-2 combines with J gene TRBJ1-1; D is undetermined. CDR1 is SGHTA and CDR2 is FQGNSA in the germline V gene. Trimming pared 1 base from V and 4 bases from J, leaving 13 bases between. The CDR3 contains 15 residues. CDR3 bases: TGTGCCAGCAGCTTAGAAGGCCGTGGAGGCACTGAAGCTTTCTTT. Encoded protein: CASSLEGRGGTEAFF. The whole variable domain, filled in from reference TRBV7-2 and TRBJ1-1, reads GAGVSQSPSNKVTEKGKDVELRCDPISGHTALYWYRQSLGQGLEFLIYFQGNSAPDKSGLPSDRFSAERTGGSVSTLTIQRTQQEDSAVYLCASSLEGRGGTEAFFGQGTRLTVV.

This clone appeared a single time. The chain is built from TRBV7-2 and TRBJ1-1; the D is unclear. The CDR3 totals 14 residues. The germline V gene has CDR1 SGHTA and CDR2 FQGNSA. V was cut by 2 bases and J by 1 base, with 8 bases left in between. The CDR3 spells CASSLIQANTEAFF. In nucleotides, the CDR3 is TGTGCCAGCAGCTTAATTCAGGCGAACACTGAAGCTTTCTTT.